This T cell receptor (beta chain) was sequenced in a study of cytomegalovirus exposure and HLA in healthy donors. The study's findings and limits: Cytomegalovirus-associated TCR beta chains were listed, numbering some 150. The classifier was said to identify cytomegalovirus status with high specificity and sensitivity.

There are 16 residues in the CDR3. Germline V gene lookup returns CDR1 ENHRY and CDR2 SYGVKD. With V trimmed by 1 base and J by 7 bases, 6 bases remained unmatched. For this clone: Its specificity is unknown.

The PCR had 60 Vbeta and 13 Jbeta primers. Profiling relied on immunoSEQ multiplex PCR, and the TCRdb table lists in-frame clones only, not all of them. This sample lists about 140,000 clones; its ten largest clones have about 2.5%. The chain links TRBV10-3 to TRBJ1-5, with TRBD1 matching 11 bases. What was sequenced was PBMCs. The TCR originated in a middle-aged man in good health and CMV-seronegative. Written as DNA, the CDR3 is TGTGCCATCAGTGAGTTAATAGGACAGGGGGCACAGCCCCAGCATTTT. This encodes CAISELIGQGAQPQHF.